The present entry profiles one T cell receptor (beta chain) with its context. The V gene's germline CDR1 is SQVTM and CDR2 ANQGSEA. The CDR3 loop spans 15 amino acids. The V and J ends lost 8 bases and 5 bases respectively, with 21 bases between them. These data are taken from a study of Graves' ophthalmopathy and Graves' hyperthyroidism. As the template, RNA transcripts were used to amplify TCR beta CDR3 regions. HTBI-primed RT-PCR formed the first round, and a multiplex PCR formed the second. TCRdb used MiXCR to reprocess the multiplex PCR reads, holding one entry per CDR3 protein. The sample contains approximately 700,000 distinct CDR3 sequences, just over 40% of which appear only once.

V gene TRBV29-1 combines with J gene TRBJ1-4; possible D gene TRBD1, 5 bases. The specimen sequenced was peripheral blood. This receptor was obtained from an adult man with Graves' ophthalmopathy. The CDR3 nucleotides are TGCAGCAGCCCACGGCTAGGGACGGGCAATGAAAAACTGTTTTTT. Translating it yields CSSPRLGTGNEKLFF.